The clone carrying this T cell receptor beta chain was counted a few times. The same CDR3 is also encoded by other DNA sequences in this sample. The sample originates from a study of beta chain features in type 1 diabetes. The investigators reverse transcribed all of the isolated RNA, so they sequenced expressed TCRB transcripts. Assay: immunoSEQ multiplex PCR; the TCRdb copy retains only in-frame clones and omits some. The sample consists of under 450,000 clones, around 14% of them appearing once. The germline V gene has CDR1 SNHLY and CDR2 FYNNEI. Trimming pared 3 bases from V and 3 bases from J, leaving 6 bases between. This CDR3 has 13 amino acids.

This receptor was identified in a man aged 25-40 years in good health. This chain connects TRBV2 to TRBJ2-1; D call uncertain. The sequenced sample was naive CD4+ T cells from blood. DNA of the CDR3: TGTGCCAGCAGTGAGGAACGCTACAATGAGCAGTTCTTC. This encodes CASSEERYNEQFF.